This T cell receptor beta chain is from a study of cytomegalovirus exposure and HLA in healthy donors. With respect to this clone: The target antigen is unknown.

This CDR3 spans 13 amino acids. Germline values: CDR1 SNHLY, CDR2 FYNNEI. V was shortened by 5 bases and J by 8 bases, with 15 bases between the two germline ends. The PCR had 60 Vbeta and 13 Jbeta primers. Authors' data handling: Among the unique TCR beta chains that a later analysis counted, about 84 million in all, some 10 million were shared. The protocol was immunoSEQ multiplex PCR, while the TCRdb copy is restricted to in-frame clones and leaves out a portion. V and J calls plus clone size are reproduced from that table; the DNA served to infer D and trimming. The sample records 85,000 to 130,000 clones, approximately 70% being singletons. Study outcomes and limitations: Specific recognition of CMV antigens was confirmed in vitro for three chains (all CMV-associated). Being indistinguishable, some V segments were excluded, TRBV6-2 and TRBV6-3 among them. A cluster of highly shared sequence variants was likely a sequencing artifact.

V usage is TRBV2 and J usage is TRBJ1-2; D is ambiguous. The receptor was isolated from a boy younger than 18 in good health and CMV-seronegative. Sequencing used PBMCs. The CDR3 protein is CASSRDVPGGYTF. In nucleotides, the CDR3 is TGTGCCAGCAGTCGCGACGTTCCCGGGGGCTACACCTTC.